Listed below are T cell receptor beta chains from one sample, sequenced in a study of blood T cells in healthy people across ages. In TCRdb, the 5' RACE reads were re-called with MiXCR into one record per CDR3 protein. The sample contains hundreds of thousands of distinct CDR3 sequences, 58% of which appear only once. Sequencing was done on a sample of blood. These receptors all stem from a man aged 25-40 years in good health. The CDR3 runs from the conserved cysteine through the conserved F or W. D genes are given only for firm matches. The size of a clone is reported for some rows only, either as once, few or many, or as a class for expanded clones.

>TRBJ2-6|TRBV7-9|NA|NA
TGTGCCAGCAGCCCAGGGGCGTTGTCGGCTGGGGCCAACGTCCTGACTTTC
CASSPGALSAGANVLTF
>TRBJ2-7|TRBV7-9|NA|NA
TGTGCCAGCAGCGCAGTAGAACTGGGAACCTACGAGCAGTACTTC
CASSAVELGTYEQYF
>TRBJ2-1|TRBV10-2|TRBD2|NA
TGCGCCAGCAGGGGGACTAGCGGGGGGGTGCAGTTCTTC
CASRGTSGGVQFF
>TRBJ2-7|TRBV27|NA|NA
TGTGCCAGCAGTTTTCGGCCCGTTGCCTACGAGCAGTACTTC
CASSFRPVAYEQYF
>TRBJ2-1|TRBV28|TRBD2|NA
TGTGCCAGCAGGGGCGCGGGAGCCCTCGACAATGAGCAGTTCTTC
CASRGAGALDNEQFF
>TRBJ2-1|TRBV5-1|NA|many
TGCGCCAGCAGCTCGATACCGGACCCCCGAAATGAGCAGTTCTTC
CASSSIPDPRNEQFF
>TRBJ2-7|TRBV9|NA|NA
TGTGCCAGCAGCGTAGGAGGGGACTCCCGCTACGAGCAGTACTTC
CASSVGGDSRYEQYF
>TRBJ2-1|TRBV3-1|TRBD2|NA
TGTGCCAGCAGCCAACTCGGACTAGCGGGAGGGCCTGCATACAATGAGCAGTTCTTC
CASSQLGLAGGPAYNEQFF
>TRBJ1-2|TRBV7-2|TRBD1|few
TGTGCCAGCAGCACAGGGGAATTGTCTGATGGCTACACCTTC
CASSTGELSDGYTF
>TRBJ2-7|TRBV11-2|TRBD1|NA
TGTGCCAGCAGCTCATACAGGGGTAGCAGAATCTACGAGCAGTACTTC
CASSSYRGSRIYEQYF
>TRBJ2-5|TRBV4-2|TRBD2|NA
TGTGCCAGCAGCCACTTGAGCGGGAGTGAAGAGACCCAGTACTTC
CASSHLSGSEETQYF
>TRBJ2-1|TRBV30|NA|NA
TGTGCCTGGAGCCCCGGACACCACAATGAGCAGTTCTTC
CAWSPGHHNEQFF
>TRBJ2-7|TRBV5-5|NA|few
TGTGCCAGCAGCTTGTACAAGGGTTCCGAGCAGTACTTC
CASSLYKGSEQYF
>TRBJ1-2|TRBV28|NA|NA
TGTGCCAGCAGTACCCGGCAGGGAATAAACTATGGCTACACCTTC
CASSTRQGINYGYTF
>TRBJ2-1|TRBV20-1|NA|NA
TGCAGTGCCGCGGCAAGGTTAGGATACAATGAGCAGTTCTTC
CSAAARLGYNEQFF
>TRBJ2-5|TRBV7-2|NA|NA
TGTGCCGGCAGCTTACAGCGGGAGACCCAGTACTTC
CAGSLQRETQYF
>TRBJ2-1|TRBV20-1|NA|NA
TGCAGTGCTAGGCCCGGGGTAGTTGAGCAGTTCTTC
CSARPGVVEQFF
>TRBJ1-1|TRBV10-3|NA|NA
TGTGCCATCAGTGTTGTAGGGGGAGGGTTTGTCACTGAAGCTTTCTTT
CAISVVGGGFVTEAFF
>TRBJ2-6|TRBV6-1|TRBD1|NA
TGTGCCAGCAGCCCCCGACAGGGTCGTTCTGGGGCCAACGTCCTGACTTTC
CASSPRQGRSGANVLTF
>TRBJ2-5|TRBV18|TRBD1|NA
TGTGCCAGCTCCAGACGACAGGGGAACGGAGAGACCCAGTACTTC
CASSRRQGNGETQYF
>TRBJ2-7|TRBV12-3/TRBV12-4|NA|NA
TGTGCCAGCAGTGACGGACGGTTTTCCTACGAGCAGTACTTC
CASSDGRFSYEQYF
>TRBJ2-1|TRBV5-6|NA|NA
TGTGCCAGCAGCCGCCAGTTTAATGAGCGGTTCTTC
CASSRQFNERFF
>TRBJ1-4|TRBV20-1|NA|NA
TGCAGTGCTTCTGGGGCTCGAGGGGGTGAAAAACTGTTTTTT
CSASGARGGEKLFF
>TRBJ2-7|TRBV20-1|TRBD2|NA
TGCAGTGCTAGAGCGAATAGCGGGGCGAACAATGAGCAGTACTTC
CSARANSGANNEQYF
>TRBJ2-1|TRBV4-2|NA|NA
TGTGCCAGCAGCTCACATAGTGAGACGGTTAATGAGCAGTTCTTC
CASSSHSETVNEQFF
>TRBJ2-5|TRBV6-2/TRBV6-3|TRBD2|NA
TGTGCCAGCAGTTACGTCACTAGCGGCCACTACCACGGGACCCAGTACTTC
CASSYVTSGHYHGTQYF
>TRBJ2-7|TRBV7-2|NA|once
TGTGCCAGCAGCTTAGGACTAGAGGAACTGCGGCAGTACTTC
CASSLGLEELRQYF
>TRBJ2-7|TRBV7-9|NA|once
TGTGCCAGCAGCTTTTCGGGCCTCATCCACGAGCAGTACTTC
CASSFSGLIHEQYF
>TRBJ2-5|TRBV6-6|TRBD1|NA
TGTGCCAGCAGTTCCCGACAGGGGTGGCAAGAGACCCAGTACTTC
CASSSRQGWQETQYF
>TRBJ2-6|TRBV11-1|NA|few
TGTGCCAGCTCGACAGGCCCATCTGGGGCCAACGTCCTGACTTTC
CASSTGPSGANVLTF
>TRBJ1-4|TRBV2|NA|NA
TGTGCCAGCAGGGACAAGGACAGCTACTATGAAAAACTGTTTTTT
CASRDKDSYYEKLFF
>TRBJ2-1|TRBV28|NA|NA
TGTGCCAGCAGTCCCGCGGGACTGGAGAGGGAGACCCAGTTCTTC
CASSPAGLERETQFF
>TRBJ2-5|TRBV20-1|TRBD2|NA
TGCAGTGCTAGGGGAGCGGGGGCAGTGGAAGAGACCCAGTACTTC
CSARGAGAVEETQYF
>TRBJ2-3|TRBV29-1|NA|few
TGCAGCGTGACAGGCGATACGCAGTATTTT
CSVTGDTQYF
>TRBJ1-2|TRBV6-5|NA|once
TGTGCCAGCAGTTACTCATTCATGACGGAGTCCGGCTACACCTTC
CASSYSFMTESGYTF
>TRBJ1-6|TRBV4-3|NA|NA
TGCGCCAGCAGCCAAGATTGGGCAGACAATTCACCCCTCCACTTT
CASSQDWADNSPLHF
>TRBJ2-2|TRBV6-5|NA|few
TGTGCCAGCAGTTACTCACCCAGAGGGAGCACCGGGGAGCTGTTTTTT
CASSYSPRGSTGELFF
>TRBJ2-7|TRBV6-2/TRBV6-3|NA|once
TGTGCCAGCGGGGAACCAGGGGACGAGCAGTACTTC
CASGEPGDEQYF
>TRBJ2-1|TRBV7-6|TRBD2|NA
TGTGCCAGCAGCTTAGCGACTAGCGGGGGGACTAGGGAGCAGTTCTTC
CASSLATSGGTREQFF
>TRBJ2-7|TRBV11-2|NA|NA
TGTGCCAGCAGCCGTTTTGTGGAGGACGAGCAGTACTTC
CASSRFVEDEQYF
>TRBJ2-7|TRBV7-2|NA|many
TGTGCCAGCAGCTTAGCCATGACCCTAGCGACCTACGAGCAGTACTTC
CASSLAMTLATYEQYF
>TRBJ1-2|TRBV10-3|NA|NA
TGTGCCGTCAGTGAGTCGACTGACCAGGGTAACGGCTACACCTTC
CAVSESTDQGNGYTF
>TRBJ2-5|TRBV7-2|NA|NA
TGTGCCAGCAGCCCGACAGGAGGGGGCTTCGAGACCCAGTACTTC
CASSPTGGGFETQYF
>TRBJ1-2|TRBV29-1|TRBD1|few
TGCAGCGTGGAGGACAGGGGTGTAGGAGGCTACACCTTC
CSVEDRGVGGYTF
>TRBJ2-1|TRBV3-1|TRBD2|NA
TGTGCCAGCAGCCACCGGCGGGGGTTCTACAATGAGCAGTTCTTC
CASSHRRGFYNEQFF
>TRBJ2-3|TRBV11-2|TRBD2|NA
TGTGCCAGCAGCTTCCTGACTAGCGGGACCCCAGATACGCAGTATTTT
CASSFLTSGTPDTQYF
>TRBJ2-6|TRBV28|NA|NA
TGTGCCAGCAGTTTATTCTGGGGGACGCAACCCTCTGGGGCCAACGTCCTGACTTTC
CASSLFWGTQPSGANVLTF
>TRBJ2-3|TRBV7-6|NA|few
TGTGCCAGCAGCGCTCGACTGGCAGATACGCAGTATTTT
CASSARLADTQYF